Listed below are T cell receptor beta chains from one sample, sequenced in a study of OX40 agonist ivuxolimab in advanced cancers. The assay was immunoSEQ multiplex PCR, and TCRdb's table has in-frame clones only and misses some. The data show about 49,000 clones, 65% to 85% seen once. The specimen comprised CD4+ or CD8+ T cells sorted from blood, sampled in a trial of the OX40 agonist ivuxolimab. The receptor source for this set is an adult with an advanced solid tumor such as melanoma, head and neck, liver or kidney cancer. CDR3s include the opening cysteine and the closing phenylalanine or tryptophan. A D gene is named only where the DNA matches it firmly. The listing skips clone size in some rows; elsewhere it reads once, few, many or a size class.

j_gene	abundance	d_gene	len	v_gene	CDR3nt	CDR3aa
TRBJ2-3	-	-	13	TRBV6-1	TGTGCCAGCAGTCCAGAGGGCACAGATACGCAGTATTTT	CASSPEGTDTQYF
TRBJ1-1	-	-	15	TRBV10-1	TGCGCCAGCAGTGAGTCGGGCACAGCGAACACTGAAGCTTTCTTT	CASSESGTANTEAFF
TRBJ2-5	-	TRBD1	15	TRBV6-1	TGTGCCAGTAGACTCCGGGACAGGGTCCAAGAGACCCAGTACTTC	CASRLRDRVQETQYF
TRBJ1-1	-	-	13	TRBV30	TGTGCCTGCTGGCGGCTGAAGAACACTGAAGCTTTCTTT	CACWRLKNTEAFF
TRBJ2-1	-	-	16	TRBV2	TGTGCCAGCAGTAGCCTAGACAGAGGATTCTACAATGAGCAGTTCTTC	CASSSLDRGFYNEQFF
TRBJ1-1	once	-	16	TRBV28	TGTGCCAGCAGACGACTACTCAGGGGTGGGAACACTGAAGCTTTCTTT	CASRRLLRGGNTEAFF
TRBJ2-1	once	TRBD2	15	TRBV7-7	TGTGCCAGCAGCTTAGGAGTAGCGGGAGTAAATGAGCAGTTCTTC	CASSLGVAGVNEQFF
TRBJ2-3	-	TRBD2	19	TRBV5-4	TGTGCCAGCAGCCCGCGACCGGGACTAGCGGGAGGGCCGGGAGATACGCAGTATTTT	CASSPRPGLAGGPGDTQYF
TRBJ2-7	-	-	14	TRBV6-5	TGTGCCAGCAACCGGGGGATAGAACCCTACGAGCAGTACTTC	CASNRGIEPYEQYF
TRBJ2-1	-	TRBD1	15	TRBV13	TGTGCCAGCAGTCCCCGGGACAGGGGCTACAATGAGCAGTTCTTC	CASSPRDRGYNEQFF
TRBJ1-3	-	-	18	TRBV4-1	TGCGCCAGCAGCCGAGAGCCCCCAGTCCGGGTAATGAGAAACACCATATATTTT	CASSREPPVRVMRNTIYF
TRBJ2-5	-	-	12	TRBV2	TGTGCCAGCAGTCCGGCGGCCTCTACCCAGTACTTC	CASSPAASTQYF
TRBJ1-1	-	TRBD1	13	TRBV5-1	TGCGCCAGCAGGGCACAGGGGGACACTGAAGCTTTCTTT	CASRAQGDTEAFF
TRBJ2-1	-	-	14	TRBV7-9	TGTGCCAGCAGTCGACTCGGACTGAACAATGAGCAGTTCTTC	CASSRLGLNNEQFF
TRBJ2-2	-	-	15	TRBV5-1	TGCGCCAGCGTCAAGGGGGGGTCGAACACCGGGGAGCTGTTTTTT	CASVKGGSNTGELFF
TRBJ1-1	-	TRBD1	14	TRBV5-5	TGTGCCAGCAGCTTGAAAGGGGGCTATACTGAAGCTTTCTTT	CASSLKGGYTEAFF
TRBJ2-7	-	-	15	TRBV7-3	TGTGCCAGCAGCCGACTCTCCAGACAGGAATACGAGCAGTACTTC	CASSRLSRQEYEQYF
TRBJ1-2	-	-	16	TRBV21-1	-	CASSKVGTGSNYGYTF
TRBJ2-3	-	-	14	TRBV5-1	TGCGCCAGCAGCTCCCCGGATGAGGGAGATACGCAGTATTTT	CASSSPDEGDTQYF
TRBJ2-1	-	TRBD2	17	TRBV11-3	TGTGCCAGCAGCTTGAATGGAGCGGGGGCCTCCTACAATGAGCAGTTCTTC	CASSLNGAGASYNEQFF
TRBJ1-1	-	TRBD1	15	TRBV18	TGTGCCAGCTCACCTATGACAGGGGGGAACACTGAAGCTTTCTTT	CASSPMTGGNTEAFF
TRBJ1-4	-	TRBD1	14	TRBV5-5	TGTGCCAGCAGCTGGGACAGGGTAGGGGAAAAACTGTTTTTT	CASSWDRVGEKLFF
TRBJ2-5	-	TRBD1	13	TRBV25-1	TGTGCCAGCAGAACAGGGGCGCGGGAGACCCAGTACTTC	CASRTGARETQYF
TRBJ2-1	-	TRBD1	15	TRBV6-6	TGTGCCCCCCCTCAGCCAGGGGGCCCCTACAATGAGCAGTTCTTC	CAPPQPGGPYNEQFF
TRBJ2-7	-	-	15	TRBV13	TGTGCCAGCAGCTTAGCCCCCTTGACCTCCTACGAGCAGTACTTC	CASSLAPLTSYEQYF
TRBJ2-7	-	TRBD1	17	TRBV5-1	TGCGCCAGCAGCTCCGGATCCGGGACAGGGGTGAGCTACGAGCAGTACTTC	CASSSGSGTGVSYEQYF
TRBJ2-7	-	-	13	TRBV6-6	TGTGCCAGCAGTTACCCAGGATTCTACGAGCAGTACTTC	CASSYPGFYEQYF
TRBJ1-3	medium-sized	-	13	TRBV10-2	TGCGCCAGCTCTAGTATCTCTGGAAACACCATATATTTT	CASSSISGNTIYF
TRBJ2-3	-	-	11	TRBV18	TGTGCCAGCTCAGTTACAGATACGCAGTATTTT	CASSVTDTQYF
TRBJ1-2	-	-	16	TRBV5-8	TGTGCCAGCAGCTTGTCGCAGGGCCTATGGGCCTATGGCTACACCTTC	CASSLSQGLWAYGYTF
TRBJ1-3	once	-	17	TRBV6-1	TGTGCCAGCAGTGAAGTGCGGGGCAGGAGGTTTTCGGACACCATATATTTT	CASSEVRGRRFSDTIYF
TRBJ1-3	-	-	15	TRBV7-5	TGTGCCAGAAGCATAGGACAGAGCTCTGGAAACACCATATATTTT	CARSIGQSSGNTIYF
TRBJ2-7	-	-	14	TRBV19	TGTGCCAGTAGTATAGCGGCTAACTCCTACGAGCAGTACTTC	CASSIAANSYEQYF
TRBJ1-2	-	-	12	TRBV6-5	TGTGCCAGCAGTTACTCGGGGCGCGGCTACACCTTC	CASSYSGRGYTF
TRBJ2-2	-	TRBD1	16	TRBV13	TGTGCCAGCAGCTCGGGACAGGGGGACAACACCGGGGAGCTGTTTTTT	CASSSGQGDNTGELFF
TRBJ2-7	-	TRBD2	16	TRBV5-6	TGTGCCAGCAGCTTGGAACCACTAGCGGGAGTGTACGAGCAGTACTTC	CASSLEPLAGVYEQYF
TRBJ2-1	-	TRBD2	14	TRBV29-1	TGCAGCGTAGAGCGGGAGGGCCGGCCTAATGAGCAGTTCTTC	CSVEREGRPNEQFF
TRBJ1-1	-	TRBD1	17	TRBV19	TGTGCCAGTAGTATGGGACGCGGGCGCCAGGGGGGTAATGAAGCTTTCTTT	CASSMGRGRQGGNEAFF
TRBJ2-5	-	-	14	TRBV7-2	TGTGCCAGCAGCTTAGCGGGAAGGGAAGAGACCCAGTACTTC	CASSLAGREETQYF
TRBJ1-2	-	TRBD1	13	TRBV19	TGTGCCAGTAGTCCGGGGACAGGGAGCGGCTACACCTTC	CASSPGTGSGYTF
TRBJ2-3	-	TRBD1	16	TRBV30	TGTGCCTGGAGTACCCCCCGGACAGGGAGCACAGATACGCAGTATTTT	CAWSTPRTGSTDTQYF
TRBJ2-7	-	-	13	TRBV30	TGTGCCTGGAGGGGGACTGGTACCTACGAGCAGTACTTC	CAWRGTGTYEQYF
TRBJ1-1	-	TRBD1	14	TRBV19	TGTGCCAGTAGTCCCATCCCGACAGGGACTGAAGCTTTCTTT	CASSPIPTGTEAFF
TRBJ2-1	-	TRBD2	14	TRBV19	TGTGCCAGTAGTTTCAGCGGGAGCTACAATGAGCAGTTCTTC	CASSFSGSYNEQFF
TRBJ2-5	-	-	16	TRBV5-4	TGTGCCAGCAGCAGGGGCAGGGGAGAGACCTTAGAGACCCAGTACTTC	CASSRGRGETLETQYF
TRBJ2-1	-	TRBD2	15	TRBV5-1	TGCGCCAGCAGCTTAAAACTAGCGGGAAACAATGAGCAGTTCTTC	CASSLKLAGNNEQFF
TRBJ2-6	-	-	17	TRBV6-4	TGTGCCAGCAGTGGAGAACACCTACCCTCTGGGGCCAACGTCCTGACTTTC	CASSGEHLPSGANVLTF
TRBJ1-6	once	-	12	TRBV6-1	TGTGCCAGCAGCTACCTAGGCTCACCCCTCCACTTT	CASSYLGSPLHF
TRBJ2-3	-	-	15	TRBV5-1	TGCGCCAGCAGCTTGCTTGGACTGCCCACAGATACGCAGTATTTT	CASSLLGLPTDTQYF
TRBJ2-1	once	TRBD2	19	TRBV7-6	TGTGCCAGCAGCACCCGACTAGCGGGAGGGCCCCTCTCCTACAATGAGCAGTTCTTC	CASSTRLAGGPLSYNEQFF
TRBJ1-5	-	-	15	TRBV19	TGTGCCAGTAGTCCAGGCAGACGGCAACTTCAGCCCCAGCATTTT	CASSPGRRQLQPQHF
TRBJ1-4	-	-	15	TRBV5-1	TGCGCCAGCAGCTTGGGGACATTCGGGGATGAAAAACTGTTTTTT	CASSLGTFGDEKLFF
TRBJ2-1	few	TRBD2	14	TRBV6-1	TGTGCCAGCAGTGAAGCGAGGACTAGTAATGAGCAGTTCTTC	CASSEARTSNEQFF